The T cell receptor (beta chain) under discussion was sequenced for a study of identical twins. V dropped 6 bases and J dropped 3 bases, with 12 bases sitting between them. The germline gives CDR1 MDHEN, CDR2 SYDVKM. This CDR3 has 14 amino acids. MiXCR, run by TCRdb on the 5' RACE reads, gives a single entry per CDR3 protein. The sample records 570,000 or so distinct CDR3 sequences, 9.6% being singletons. These sequences were also reported in another study, on yellow fever vaccine responses in identical twins.

Source material: PBMCs. This sequence originates from a woman between 18 and 29 years old in good health. This chain links TRBV28 with TRBJ2-1, with no clear D. The CDR3 DNA follows: TGTGCCAGCAGCCCCGGATCCTTCTACAATGAGCAGTTCTTC. This sequence encodes CASSPGSFYNEQFF.